The clone carrying this TCR beta chain was recorded many times. What it binds is not known. The sample is drawn from a study of early T cells in non-severe SARS-CoV-2 infection. The protocol attached unique molecular identifiers to individual cDNA molecules. TCRdb analysed the 5' RACE reads with MiXCR anew, one entry per CDR3 protein. The sample records roughly 110,000 distinct CDR3 sequences, approximately 10% being singletons. With 7 bases clipped from V and 0 bases from J, the junction kept 13 bases outside the gene matches. This CDR3 spans 18 amino acids. CDR1 is LNHDA and CDR2 is SQIVND in the germline V gene (reference sequence). Study results and caveats: VDJdb matching, biased toward anti-spike CD8 responses, missed private and CD4 specificities.

J is TRBJ2-1 and V is TRBV19; 9 bases are shared with TRBD1. Sequencing was carried out using whole blood. The source of this sequence is an adult who was a healthcare worker with PCR-confirmed SARS-CoV-2 infection or an uninfected control (not recorded which). The CDR3 protein is CASTGDRAKGSSYNEQFF. Here the CDR3 DNA reads TGTGCCAGTACTGGGGACAGGGCAAAAGGGAGCTCCTACAATGAGCAGTTCTTC.